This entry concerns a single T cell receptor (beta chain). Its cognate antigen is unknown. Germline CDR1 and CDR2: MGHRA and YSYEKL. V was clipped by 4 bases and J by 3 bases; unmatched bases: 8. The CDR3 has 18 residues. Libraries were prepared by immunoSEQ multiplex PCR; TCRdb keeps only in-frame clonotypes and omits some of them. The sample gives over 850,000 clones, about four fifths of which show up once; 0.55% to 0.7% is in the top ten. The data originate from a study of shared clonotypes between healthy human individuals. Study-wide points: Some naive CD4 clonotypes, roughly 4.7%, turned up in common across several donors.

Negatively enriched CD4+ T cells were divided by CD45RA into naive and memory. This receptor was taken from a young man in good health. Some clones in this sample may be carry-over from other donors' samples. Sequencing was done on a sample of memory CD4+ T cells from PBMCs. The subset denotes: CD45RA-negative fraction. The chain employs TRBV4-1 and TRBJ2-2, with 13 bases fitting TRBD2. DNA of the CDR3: TGCGCCAGCAGCCGGTACCTACTAGCGGGAGGGGACACCGGGGAGCTGTTTTTT. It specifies CASSRYLLAGGDTGELFF.